Each of the 19 T cell receptor beta chains below was sequenced from the same sample in a study of blood T cell repertoires in COVID-19. TCRdb's copy holds only in-frame clones and misses some; the assay was immunoSEQ multiplex PCR. The table records over 200,000 clones, 75% to 90% of them present only once. The sample was PBMCs or T cells enriched from blood (not recorded which). The receptors originated from a woman under 40 who had been exposed to COVID-19.

This clone was seen a few times. The rearrangement joins TRBV19 to TRBJ1-5; 10 bases fit TRBD1. CDR1 is LNHDA, CDR2 SQIVND, per germline (reference sequence). This CDR3 comprises 15 residues. V dropped 7 bases and J dropped 2; count of bases not matched to a gene: 5. The CDR3 loop reads CASNGDRGGNQPQHF. In DNA, the CDR3 is TGTGCCAGTAATGGGGACAGGGGCGGCAATCAGCCCCAGCATTTT. The variable domain in full, with the rest retrieved from reference TRBV19 and TRBJ1-5, is DGGITQSPKYLFRKEGQNVTLSCEQNLNHDAMYWYRQDPGQGLRLIYYSQIVNDFQKGDIAEGYSVSREKKESFPLTVTSAQKNPTAFYLCASNGDRGGNQPQHFGDGTRLSIL.

CDR3 DNA sequence: TGTGCCAGAAGCTGGAGACAGGGTGTAGACTATGGCTACACCTTC. It translates to CARSWRQGVDYGYTF. V is TRBV5-3 and J is TRBJ1-2; 7 bases map to TRBD1. TRBV5-3 has ORF status, its function being uncertain. This CDR3 spans 15 amino acids. The J segment lost 3 bases and the V segment lost 3 bases, leaving 8 bases of the junction unmatched.

The chain couples TRBV5-1 to TRBJ2-3, with 7 positions matching TRBD2. Losses at the gene ends were 4 bases for V and 1 base for J; bases not matched to a gene: 6. The CDR3 totals 15 residues. The germline V gene encodes CDR1 SGHRS and CDR2 YFSETQ. For the CDR3, the DNA is TGCGCCAGCAGCGGCCCTGCGGGGGGCACAGATACGCAGTATTTT. Its translation is CASSGPAGGTDTQYF.

V usage is TRBV5-1 and J usage is TRBJ1-1, with no clear D. CDR1 is SGHRS and CDR2 is YFSETQ in the germline V gene. The CDR3 length is 14 residues. The V gene lost 3 bases and the J gene lost 5 bases, with 14 bases spanning the gap. CDR3 nucleotides: TGCGCCAGCAGCTCAGAGACGGGGATGACTGAAGCTTTCTTT. Its protein product is CASSSETGMTEAFF.

The chain recombines TRBV18 with TRBJ1-4, with D tentatively TRBD1 (5 bases). The V end was cut by 1 base, the J end by 8 bases, with 14 bases between. This CDR3 is 15 amino acids long. CDR1 is KGHSH, CDR2 LQKENI, per germline. CDR3 protein: CASSPQGGASEKLFF. In DNA form, the CDR3 reads TGTGCCAGCTCACCACAGGGAGGGGCCTCCGAAAAACTGTTTTTT. Variable domain in full (rest from reference TRBV18 and TRBJ1-4): NAGVMQNPRHLVRRRGQEARLRCSPMKGHSHVYWYRQLPEEGLKFMVYLQKENIIDESGMPKERFSAEFPKEGPSILRIQQVVRGDSAAYFCASSPQGGASEKLFFGSGTQLSVL.

This sequence joins TRBV5-1 and TRBJ2-5, with a weak D call TRBD2 (5 bases). Trimming took off 0 bases at V and 2 bases at J, with 14 bases between the two ends. Germline V CDR1 and CDR2: SGHRS, YFSETQ. The CDR3 runs to 16 residues. In nucleotides, the CDR3 is TGCGCCAGCAGCTTGGGGGTCTTTGCGGGTCAAGAGACCCAGTACTTC. This translates into CASSLGVFAGQETQYF. The variable domain in full, with the rest retrieved from reference TRBV5-1 and TRBJ2-5, is KAGVTQTPRYLIKTRGQQVTLSCSPISGHRSVSWYQQTPGQGLQFLFEYFSETQRNKGNFPGRFSGRQFSNSRSEMNVSTLELGDSALYLCASSLGVFAGQETQYFGPGTRLLVL.

The CDR3 coding sequence is TGTGCCAGCAGCTCAGGGTCTCTCTCCTACGAGCAGTACTTC. As protein: CASSSGSLSYEQYF. The chain links TRBV7-8 to TRBJ2-7, with D possibly being TRBD1 (5 bases). The CDR3 covers 14 residues. The germline V and J ends were trimmed by 4 bases and 0 bases, with 10 bases remaining between them. Germline CDR1 and CDR2: SGHVS and FQNEAQ.

The chain joins TRBV28 to TRBJ2-7; TRBD1 matches 9 bases. CDR1 is MDHEN, CDR2 SYDVKM, per germline. The CDR3 has 14 residues. Trimming cost V 2 bases and J 5 bases; bases outside gene matches: 4. CDR3 amino acids: CASSLPGQGNEQYF. Here the CDR3 DNA reads TGTGCCAGCAGTTTACCGGGACAGGGTAACGAGCAGTACTTC.

The chain combines TRBV10-3 with TRBJ2-5; 9 bases align to TRBD1. The CDR3 has 15 residues. With 5 bases clipped from V and 2 bases from J, the junction kept 6 bases outside the gene matches. Germline V gene data show CDR1 as ENHRY and CDR2 as SYGVKD. The chain's CDR3 is CAISWTGDGQETQYF. The CDR3 nucleotides read TGTGCCATCAGTTGGACAGGGGATGGACAAGAGACCCAGTACTTC.

The chain couples TRBV11-2 to TRBJ2-7; D may be TRBD1 (6 bases). Germline values: CDR1 SGHAT, CDR2 FQNNGV. The V gene lost 5 bases and the J gene lost 4 bases, with 15 bases spanning the gap. The CDR3 runs 14 residues. CDR3 sequence reads: CASSPDGTKYEQYF. In DNA form, the CDR3 reads TGTGCCAGCAGCCCCGACGGGACAAAATACGAGCAGTACTTC.

The J gene is TRBJ2-1, the V gene TRBV2, with TRBD1 as a possible D gene (5 bases). The V gene's germline CDR1 is SNHLY and CDR2 FYNNEI. The CDR3 is 15 amino acids. Trimming shortened V by 7 bases and J by 2 bases, and 15 bases separated the two germline ends. CDR3: CASTAGHPAYNEQFF. The CDR3 nucleotides are TGTGCCAGCACCGCCGGACACCCGGCCTACAATGAGCAGTTCTTC.

The genes are TRBV6-1 and TRBJ1-1, with D perhaps TRBD1 (5 bases). Between the trimmed V and J ends, which lost 2 bases and 4 bases, there was a span of 17 bases. This CDR3 has 16 amino acids. The germline CDR1 and CDR2 sequences are MNHNS and SASEGT. The CDR3 region is CASSEYTAVGATEAFF. The CDR3 DNA reads as TGTGCCAGCAGTGAATATACGGCGGTAGGGGCCACTGAAGCTTTCTTT.

This chain connects TRBV3-1 (or the pseudogene TRBV3-2) to TRBJ2-2, with 9 bases fitting TRBD2. CDR1 is LGHDT and CDR2 is YNNKEL in the germline V gene (reference sequence). The CDR3 is 16 amino acids. J lost 5 bases, V lost 4 bases, and 8 bases had no gene match. The CDR3 DNA reads TGTGCCAGCAGCCTGTATAGCGGGGGCAGTACCGGGGAGCTGTTTTTT. Its protein is CASSLYSGGSTGELFF.

This chain joins TRBV19 and TRBJ2-2; perhaps TRBD1 as D (6 bases). The germline V and J ends were trimmed by 6 bases and 4 bases, with 18 bases remaining between them. Germline V gene sequence: CDR1 LNHDA, CDR2 SQIVND (reference sequence). The CDR3 length is 16 residues. CDR3 sequence (DNA): TGTGCCAGTAGCAATAAGGGCGCAGGGGTCACCGGGGAGCTGTTTTTT. The encoded protein is CASSNKGAGVTGELFF. Supplemented by reference TRBV19 and TRBJ2-2, the full variable domain reads DGGITQSPKYLFRKEGQNVTLSCEQNLNHDAMYWYRQDPGQGLRLIYYSQIVNDFQKGDIAEGYSVSREKKESFPLTVTSAQKNPTAFYLCASSNKGAGVTGELFFGEGSRLTVL.

V gene TRBV6-5 combines with J gene TRBJ1-1, with TRBD1 identical over 7 bases. Germline values: CDR1 MNHEY, CDR2 SVGAGI. V was clipped by 5 bases and J by 6 bases; unmatched bases: 12. CDR3 length: 15 amino acids. In nucleotides, the CDR3 is TGTGCCAGCAGTCCCGCGACAGGGTCCTTTGCTGAAGCTTTCTTT. This sequence encodes CASSPATGSFAEAFF.

The chain carries TRBV3-1 (or the pseudogene TRBV3-2) and TRBJ1-2; 9 positions match TRBD1. Per the germline V gene, CDR1 is LGHDT and CDR2 is YNNKEL (reference sequence). V trimming: 5 bases; J trimming: 5 bases; junction bases outside the gene matches: 6. The CDR3 runs 14 residues. The CDR3 bases are TGTGCCAGCAGCTACAGGGGGCTCGGATATGGCTACACCTTC. This gives the protein CASSYRGLGYGYTF.

The rearrangement uses TRBV11-3 and TRBJ1-2; possible D gene TRBD1, 6 bases. The length of the CDR3 is 12 residues. Trimming cost V 5 bases and J 7 bases, with 11 bases left between them. Germline CDR1 and CDR2: SGHNT and YENEEA. Here the CDR3 reads CASSSTGFGYTF. CDR3 sequence (DNA): TGTGCCAGCAGCAGTACAGGGTTTGGCTACACCTTC.

The chain couples TRBV12-5 to TRBJ1-1; 7 bases are shared with TRBD1. The CDR3 sequence is 17 residues long. V lost 2 bases to trimming and J lost 1 base; unmatched junction nucleotides: 10. Germline V gives CDR1 LGHNT, CDR2 FRNRAP. Here the CDR3 reads CASGLSAKTGRNTEAFF. The CDR3 DNA is TGTGCTAGTGGTTTGTCAGCCAAGACAGGGCGGAACACTGAAGCTTTCTTT. The full variable domain, rest sourced from reference TRBV12-5 and TRBJ1-1, is DARVTQTPRHKVTEMGQEVTMRCQPILGHNTVFWYRQTMMQGLELLAYFRNRAPLDDSGMPKDRFSAEMPDATLATLKIQPSEPRDSAVYFCASGLSAKTGRNTEAFFGQGTRLTVV.

The rearrangement links TRBV9 to TRBJ2-5, with TRBD2 matching over 12 bases. Germline CDR1 SGDLS, CDR2 YYNGEE. The CDR3 has 15 residues. Trimming took 4 bases from V and 1 from J; bases not matched to a gene: 2. The CDR3 is CASSPSGGAQETQYF. CDR3 DNA: TGTGCCAGCAGCCCTAGCGGGGGGGCCCAAGAGACCCAGTACTTC. The complete variable domain, with remaining parts taken from reference TRBV9 and TRBJ2-5, reads DSGVTQTPKHLITATGQRVTLRCSPRSGDLSVYWYQQSLDQGLQFLIQYYNGEERAKGNILERFSAQQFPDLHSELNLSSLELGDSALYFCASSPSGGAQETQYFGPGTRLLVL.